This T cell receptor beta chain was sequenced during a study of blood T cell repertoires in COVID-19. Study-level background: Samples came from the United States, Italy and Spain, spanning acute and convalescent COVID-19. Sources were T cells, B-cell-depleted T cells, or PBMCs; the material itself was cDNA or gDNA.

The CDR3 spans 15 residues. CDR1 KGHSH and CDR2 LQKENI come from the germline V gene. V was cut by 4 bases and J by 5 bases, with 15 bases left in between. Residents of about two dozen US areas, aged about 18 to 95 years, made up the participants. Contact with a PCR-confirmed or clinician-diagnosed COVID-19 case occurred within 2 weeks of entry. Libraries were prepared by immunoSEQ multiplex PCR; TCRdb keeps only in-frame clonotypes and omits some of them. The profile shows fewer than 250,000 clones, 85% to 90% of them singletons. This chain uses TRBV18 with TRBJ1-5, with D perhaps matching TRBD1 (6 bases). Sequencing used PBMCs or T cells enriched from blood (not recorded which). The receptor was derived from a man between 45 and 60 years old who had been exposed to COVID-19. CDR3 sequence (DNA): TGTGCCAGCTCACTTGGACAGCCGAACCATCAGCCCCAGCATTTT. Its protein product is CASSLGQPNHQPQHF. The full variable domain, with the rest looked up from reference TRBV18 and TRBJ1-5, is NAGVMQNPRHLVRRRGQEARLRCSPMKGHSHVYWYRQLPEEGLKFMVYLQKENIIDESGMPKERFSAEFPKEGPSILRIQQVVRGDSAAYFCASSLGQPNHQPQHFGDGTRLSIL.